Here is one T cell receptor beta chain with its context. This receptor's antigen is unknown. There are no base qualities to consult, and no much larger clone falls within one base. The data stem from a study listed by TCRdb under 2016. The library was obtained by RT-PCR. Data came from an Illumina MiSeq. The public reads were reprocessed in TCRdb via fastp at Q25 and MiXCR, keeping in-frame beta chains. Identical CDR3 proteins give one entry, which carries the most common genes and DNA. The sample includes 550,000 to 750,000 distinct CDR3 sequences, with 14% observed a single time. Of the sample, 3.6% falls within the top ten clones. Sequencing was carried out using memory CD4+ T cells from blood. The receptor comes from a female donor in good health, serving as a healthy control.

The CDR3 region: CASSFSGSGSYEQYF. Read as DNA, the sequence is TGTGCCAGCAGCTTCAGCGGGAGTGGGTCCTACGAGCAGTACTTC. This chain is built from TRBV7-9 and TRBJ2-7; 8 middle bases align to TRBD2. Its CDR3 holds 15 amino acids, cysteine through phenylalanine. This entry keeps only the CDR3 DNA: 45 bases, framed from base 1. From the germline V gene (reference sequence), CDR1 is SEHNR and CDR2 is FQNEAQ. Ends trimmed: V by 3 bases, J by 1 base; bases unmatched to a gene: 5.